This T cell receptor (beta chain) was documented in a study of blood T cell repertoires in COVID-19. Whole-study context: Samples of COVID-19 (acute and convalescent) were obtained from the United States, Italy and Spain. Sample material is recorded as cDNA or gDNA derived from T cells, B-cell-depleted T cells, or PBMCs.

Authors' processing steps: Estimation of nucleated cell counts relied on the amplification of reference gene primers. The repertoire was sequenced with immunoSEQ multiplex PCR; TCRdb's copy has only in-frame clones and lacks some. That table supplies the V and J calls and clone size; D and trimming were determined from the DNA. The table includes 500,000 to 600,000 clones, about 89% detected once. This sequence originates from a woman between 50 and 59 years old with COVID-19, enrolled during active disease. Sequenced: peripheral blood.

The CDR3 loop reads CASSSQGNTEAFF. CDR3 DNA: TGTGCCAGCAGTTCACAGGGAAACACTGAAGCTTTCTTT. The chain is built from TRBV27 and TRBJ1-1; possible D gene TRBD1, 6 bases. The V gene lost 4 bases and the J gene lost 2 bases, with 8 bases spanning the gap. The CDR3 is made up of 13 amino acids. Germline loops: CDR1 MNHEY, CDR2 SMNVEV (reference sequence).